This TCR beta chain was identified during a study of T cells after posttransplantation cyclophosphamide. Produced via immunoSEQ multiplex PCR; TCRdb's table is partial and in-frame only. This sample carries about 12,000 clones, none of them present only once. After removal of 2 bases from V and 10 bases from J, the junction contained 8 bases not matched to a gene. CDR3 length: 13 residues. Germline V CDR1 and CDR2: MGHRA, YSYEKL. Cyclophosphamide on days +3 and +4 followed busulfan-fludarabine conditioning and a marrow graft. This clone was counted ten times or more. This sequence originates from a female patient in her forties who received an allogeneic stem cell transplant from an unrelated donor, was CMV-positive, and had acute GVHD only. Among the T cells, some may be from the graft donor. This sample comprised PBMCs, obtained after allogeneic stem cell transplant with posttransplant cyclophosphamide. The genes are TRBV4-1 and TRBJ2-7, with TRBD1 identical over 7 bases. The CDR3 is CASSQTGQPEQYF. In DNA form, the CDR3 reads TGCGCCAGCAGCCAAACGGGACAGCCAGAACAGTACTTC.